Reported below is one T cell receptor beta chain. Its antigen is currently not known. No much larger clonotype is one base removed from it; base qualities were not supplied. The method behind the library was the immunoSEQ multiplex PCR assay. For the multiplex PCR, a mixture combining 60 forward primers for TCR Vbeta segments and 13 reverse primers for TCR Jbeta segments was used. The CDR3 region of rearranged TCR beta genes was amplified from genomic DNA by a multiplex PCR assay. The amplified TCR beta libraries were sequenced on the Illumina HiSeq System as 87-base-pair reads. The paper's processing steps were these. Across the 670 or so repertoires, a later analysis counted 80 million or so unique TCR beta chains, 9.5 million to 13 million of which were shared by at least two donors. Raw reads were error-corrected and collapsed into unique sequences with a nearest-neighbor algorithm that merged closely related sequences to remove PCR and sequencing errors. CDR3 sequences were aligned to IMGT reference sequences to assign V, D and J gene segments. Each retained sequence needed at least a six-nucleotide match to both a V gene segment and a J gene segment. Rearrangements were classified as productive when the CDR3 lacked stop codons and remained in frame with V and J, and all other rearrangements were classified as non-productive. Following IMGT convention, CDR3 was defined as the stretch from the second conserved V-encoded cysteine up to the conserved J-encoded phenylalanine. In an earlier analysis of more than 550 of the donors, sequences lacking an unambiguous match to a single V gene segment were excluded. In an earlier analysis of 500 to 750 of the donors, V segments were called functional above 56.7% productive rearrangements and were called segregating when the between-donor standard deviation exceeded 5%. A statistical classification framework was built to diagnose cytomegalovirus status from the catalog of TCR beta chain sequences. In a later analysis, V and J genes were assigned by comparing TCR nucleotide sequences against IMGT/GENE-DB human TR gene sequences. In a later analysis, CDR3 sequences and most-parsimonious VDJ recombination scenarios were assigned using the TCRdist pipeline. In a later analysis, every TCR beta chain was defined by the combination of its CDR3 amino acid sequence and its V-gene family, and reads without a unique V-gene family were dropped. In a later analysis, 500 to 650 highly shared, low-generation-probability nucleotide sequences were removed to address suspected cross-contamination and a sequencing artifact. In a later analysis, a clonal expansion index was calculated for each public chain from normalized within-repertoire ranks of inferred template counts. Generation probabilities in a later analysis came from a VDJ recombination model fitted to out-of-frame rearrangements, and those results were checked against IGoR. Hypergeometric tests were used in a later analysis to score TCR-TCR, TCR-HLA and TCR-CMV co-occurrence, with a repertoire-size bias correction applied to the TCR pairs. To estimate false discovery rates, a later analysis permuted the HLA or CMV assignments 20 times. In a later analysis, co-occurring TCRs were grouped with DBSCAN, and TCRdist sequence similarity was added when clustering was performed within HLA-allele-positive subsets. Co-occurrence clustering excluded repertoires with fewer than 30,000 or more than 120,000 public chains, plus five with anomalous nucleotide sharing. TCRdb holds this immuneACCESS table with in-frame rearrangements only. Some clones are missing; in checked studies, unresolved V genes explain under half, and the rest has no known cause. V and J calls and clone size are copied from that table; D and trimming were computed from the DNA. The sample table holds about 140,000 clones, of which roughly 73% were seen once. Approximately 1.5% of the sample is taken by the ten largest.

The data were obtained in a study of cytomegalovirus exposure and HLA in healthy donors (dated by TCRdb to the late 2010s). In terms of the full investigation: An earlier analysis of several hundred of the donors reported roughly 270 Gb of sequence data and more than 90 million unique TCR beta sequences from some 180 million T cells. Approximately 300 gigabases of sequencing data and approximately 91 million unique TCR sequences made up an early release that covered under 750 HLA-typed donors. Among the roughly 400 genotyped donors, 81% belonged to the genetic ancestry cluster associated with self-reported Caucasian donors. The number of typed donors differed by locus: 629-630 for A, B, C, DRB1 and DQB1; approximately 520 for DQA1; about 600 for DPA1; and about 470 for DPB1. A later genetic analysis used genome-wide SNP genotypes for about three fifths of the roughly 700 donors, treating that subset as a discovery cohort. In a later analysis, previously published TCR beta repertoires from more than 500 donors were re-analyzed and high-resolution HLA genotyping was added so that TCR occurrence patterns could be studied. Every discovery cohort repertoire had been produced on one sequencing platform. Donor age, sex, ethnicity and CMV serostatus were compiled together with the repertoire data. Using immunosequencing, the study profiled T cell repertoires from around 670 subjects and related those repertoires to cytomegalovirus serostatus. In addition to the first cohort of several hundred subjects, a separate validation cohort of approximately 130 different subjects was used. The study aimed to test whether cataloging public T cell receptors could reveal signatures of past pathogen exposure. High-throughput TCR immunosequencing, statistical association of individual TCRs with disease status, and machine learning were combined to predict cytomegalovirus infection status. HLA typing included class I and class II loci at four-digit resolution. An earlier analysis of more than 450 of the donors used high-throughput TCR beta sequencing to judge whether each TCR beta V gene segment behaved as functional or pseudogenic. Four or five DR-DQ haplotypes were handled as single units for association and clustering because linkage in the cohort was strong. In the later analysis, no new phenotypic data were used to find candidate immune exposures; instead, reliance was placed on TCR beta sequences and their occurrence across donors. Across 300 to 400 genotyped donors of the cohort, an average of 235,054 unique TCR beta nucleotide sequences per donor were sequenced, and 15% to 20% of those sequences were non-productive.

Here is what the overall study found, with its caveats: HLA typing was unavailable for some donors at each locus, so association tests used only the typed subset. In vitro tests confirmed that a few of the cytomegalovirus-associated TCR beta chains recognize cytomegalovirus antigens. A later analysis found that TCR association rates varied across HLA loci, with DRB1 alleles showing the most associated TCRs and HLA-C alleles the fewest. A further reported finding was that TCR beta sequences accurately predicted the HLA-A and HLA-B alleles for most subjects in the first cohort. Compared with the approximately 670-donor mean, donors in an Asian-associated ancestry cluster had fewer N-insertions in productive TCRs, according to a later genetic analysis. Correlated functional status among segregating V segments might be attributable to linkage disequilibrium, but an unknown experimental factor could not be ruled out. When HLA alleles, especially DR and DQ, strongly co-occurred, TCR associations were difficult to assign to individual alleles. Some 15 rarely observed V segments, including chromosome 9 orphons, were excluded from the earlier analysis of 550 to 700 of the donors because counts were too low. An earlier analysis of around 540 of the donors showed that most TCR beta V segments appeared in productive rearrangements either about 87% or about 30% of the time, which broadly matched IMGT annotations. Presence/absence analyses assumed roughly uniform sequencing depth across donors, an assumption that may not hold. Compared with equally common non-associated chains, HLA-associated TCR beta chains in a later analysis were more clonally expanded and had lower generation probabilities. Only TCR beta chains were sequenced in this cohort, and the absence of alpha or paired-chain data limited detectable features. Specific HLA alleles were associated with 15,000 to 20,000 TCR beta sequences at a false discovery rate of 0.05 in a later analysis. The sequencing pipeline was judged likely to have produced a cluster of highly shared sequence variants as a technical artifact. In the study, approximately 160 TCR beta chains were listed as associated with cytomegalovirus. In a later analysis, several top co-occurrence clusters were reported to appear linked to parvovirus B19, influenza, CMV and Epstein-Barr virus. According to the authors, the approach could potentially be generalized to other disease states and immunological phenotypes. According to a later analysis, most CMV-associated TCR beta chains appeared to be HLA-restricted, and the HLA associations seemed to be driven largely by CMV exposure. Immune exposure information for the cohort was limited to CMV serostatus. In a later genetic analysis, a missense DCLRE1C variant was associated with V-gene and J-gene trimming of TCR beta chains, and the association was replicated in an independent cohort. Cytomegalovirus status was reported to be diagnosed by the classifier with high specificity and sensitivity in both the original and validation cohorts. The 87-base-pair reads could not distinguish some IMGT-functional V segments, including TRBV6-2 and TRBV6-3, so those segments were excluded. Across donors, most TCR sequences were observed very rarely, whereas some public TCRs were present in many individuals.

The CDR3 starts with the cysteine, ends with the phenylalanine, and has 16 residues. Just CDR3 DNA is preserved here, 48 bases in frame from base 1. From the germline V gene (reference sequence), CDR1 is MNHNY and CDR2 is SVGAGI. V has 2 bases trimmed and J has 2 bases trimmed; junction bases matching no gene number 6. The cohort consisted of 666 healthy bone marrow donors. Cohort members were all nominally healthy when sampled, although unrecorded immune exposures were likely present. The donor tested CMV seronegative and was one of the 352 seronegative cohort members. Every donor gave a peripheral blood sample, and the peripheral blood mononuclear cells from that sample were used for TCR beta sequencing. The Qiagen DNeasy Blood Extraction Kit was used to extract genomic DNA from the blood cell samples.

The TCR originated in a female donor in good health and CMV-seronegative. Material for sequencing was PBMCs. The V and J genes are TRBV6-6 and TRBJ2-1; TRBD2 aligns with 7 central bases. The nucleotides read TGTGCCAGCAGTTACGGTGGCGGGAGTACCTACAATGAGCAGTTCTTC. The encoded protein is CASSYGGGSTYNEQFF.